This entry features one T cell receptor (beta chain) sequence. Trimming shortened V by 5 bases and J by 0 bases, and 10 bases separated the two germline ends. Germline CDR1 is SNHLY and CDR2 is FYNNEI. The CDR3 is 14 amino acids. TCRdb keeps only in-frame clones here, not all; method: immunoSEQ multiplex PCR. The table has 250,000 or so clones, around 84% seen once. This record belongs to a study of blood T cell repertoires in COVID-19. The J gene is TRBJ1-1, the V gene TRBV2; maybe TRBD1 (5 bases). This clonotype was sampled from a woman aged 70-85 years with active or convalescent COVID-19. Material for sequencing was peripheral blood. The CDR3 sequence: CASSSRAMNTEAFF. CDR3 in DNA: TGTGCCAGCAGTTCCAGGGCCATGAACACTGAAGCTTTCTTT.